What follows describes a single TCR beta chain. The junction differs from germline at one of its ends, possibly a read error. This record belongs to a study of cytomegalovirus exposure and HLA in healthy donors. Using immunoSEQ multiplex PCR, the repertoire was profiled, and TCRdb retains in-frame clones only, with some absent. The data show about 200,000 clones, with 84% seen just once and roughly 12% held by the top ten. Germline values: CDR1 SNHLY, CDR2 FYNNEI. CDR3 length equals 16 residues. The genes are TRBV2 and TRBJ2-3, with D unclear. The sequenced sample was PBMCs. This TCR derives from a woman aged 25 to 39 in good health and CMV-seropositive. The CDR3 sequence is CAGSARYDPSTDTQYF. The CDR3 DNA is TGTGCCGGCAGTGCGAGATATGATCCTAGCACAGATACGCAGTATTTT. Drawing the rest from reference TRBV2 and TRBJ2-3, the complete variable domain is EPEVTQTPSHQVTQMGQEVILRCVPISNHLYFYWYRQILGQKVEFLVSFYNNEISEKSEIFDDQFSVERPDGSNFTLKIRSTKLEDSAMYFCAGSARYDPSTDTQYFGPGTRLTVL.